This TCR beta chain derives from a study of early T cells in non-severe SARS-CoV-2 infection. TCRdb re-called the 5' RACE reads through MiXCR, storing one row per CDR3 protein. Here the sample spans 20,000 to 25,000 distinct CDR3 sequences, more than 4.5% being singletons. The CDR3 spans 15 residues. The germline V gene has CDR1 MNHNS and CDR2 SASEGT. The J segment lost 0 bases and the V segment lost 8 bases, leaving 8 bases of the junction unmatched. Many counts were recorded for this clonotype. The chain joins TRBV6-1 to TRBJ2-3; TRBD2 agrees at 7 bases. The source is an adult who was a healthcare worker with PCR-confirmed SARS-CoV-2 infection or an uninfected control (not recorded which). Material for sequencing was whole blood. CDR3 sequence: CASARGEGSTDTQYF. In DNA, the CDR3 is TGTGCCAGCGCACGAGGGGAGGGGAGCACAGATACGCAGTATTTT.